This T cell receptor beta chain is from a study of graft-versus-host responses after intestinal transplantation. A note on this clone: Its cognate antigen is unknown.

The data were produced by immunoSEQ multiplex PCR, yet TCRdb's version contains in-frame clones alone and is incomplete. This sample has roughly 80,000 clones, with 80% to 90% found just once. This CDR3 contains 14 residues. Germline loops: CDR1 KGHSH, CDR2 LQKENI. V trimming: 3 bases; J trimming: 3 bases; junction bases outside the gene matches: 3. The chain joins TRBV18 to TRBJ2-7; 9 bases match TRBD2. Sequencing was performed on unstimulated CD8+ T cells sorted from spleen or lymph node cells, taken before transplant. The receptor comes from a human donor who was the organ donor for an intestinal transplant. The CDR3 here is CASSPPSGVYEQYF. The CDR3 DNA reads TGTGCCAGCTCACCGCCTAGCGGGGTCTACGAGCAGTACTTC.